The clone carrying this T cell receptor (beta chain) was observed a handful of times. As yet, its antigen is unknown. The entry originates in a study of T-cell memory formation after mild COVID-19. About the research overall: Clusters of TCRs were largely donor specific. General study findings and limits: Clones that contracted clustered mainly in CM and EM if CD4+ and in EMRA if CD8+. Pre-infection memory carried some responding clones, suggesting that cross-reactive memory joined.

Between the trimmed V and J ends, which lost 6 bases and 1 base, there was a span of 12 bases. This CDR3 has 14 residues. It was 5'RACE with constant-segment primers that produced the TCR alpha and TCR beta cDNA libraries, which carried sample barcodes and UMIs. TCRdb itself ran the 5' RACE reads through MiXCR, one entry per CDR3 protein. The sample includes about 250,000 distinct CDR3 sequences, 15% to 17% of them seen just once. V and J are TRBV12-3 or TRBV12-4 and TRBJ1-1; the D gene is possibly TRBD1 (5 bases). Sequencing was done on a sample of PBMCs or a T cell subset sorted from them (not recorded which). This TCR derives from an adult woman who had mild COVID-19 (a few samples of this study predate the infection). Cell type and time point are not known. CDR3 DNA: TGTGCCAGCAGACCGGGACCTCAGAACACTGAAGCTTTCTTT. It codes for CASRPGPQNTEAFF.